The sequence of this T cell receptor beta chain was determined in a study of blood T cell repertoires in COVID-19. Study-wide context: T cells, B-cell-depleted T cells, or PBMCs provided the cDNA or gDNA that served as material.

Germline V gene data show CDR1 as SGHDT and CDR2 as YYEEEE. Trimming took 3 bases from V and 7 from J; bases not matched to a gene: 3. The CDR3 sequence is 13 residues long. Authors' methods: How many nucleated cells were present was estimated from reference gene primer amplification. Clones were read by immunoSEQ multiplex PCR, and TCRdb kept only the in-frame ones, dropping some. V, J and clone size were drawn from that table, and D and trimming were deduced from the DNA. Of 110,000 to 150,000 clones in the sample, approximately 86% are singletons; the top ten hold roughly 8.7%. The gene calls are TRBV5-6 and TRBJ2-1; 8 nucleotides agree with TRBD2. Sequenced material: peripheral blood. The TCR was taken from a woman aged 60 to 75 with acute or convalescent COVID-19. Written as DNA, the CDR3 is TGTGCCAGCAGCTGGGGGACTAGGAATGAGCAGTTCTTC. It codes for CASSWGTRNEQFF.